The T cell receptor beta chain described here comes from a study of beta chain features in type 1 diabetes (dated by TCRdb to 2016 to 2019). With regard to the full study: No differences in mean age, gender distribution, total cell number or subset yield were found between patients and healthy donors. Naive and central memory subsets were obtained from all 30 or so donors, but regulatory and stem cell-like memory subsets were isolated from only 8 patients and roughly eight healthy donors. A total of roughly 99 million sorted cells were examined across all samples, and the number of cells per subset was strongly correlated with RNA yield. In the study, recently diagnosed type 1 diabetes patients and matched healthy donors were compared on the TCRB repertoires of their sorted circulating CD4+ T cell subsets. General study outcomes and caveats: Because cDNA was sequenced instead of genomic DNA, activated cells with high expression could be over-represented, although the groups did not differ in activation or CD3 levels. At VDJ recombination sites, type 1 diabetes patients had fewer insertions and more deleted nucleotides, which implies abnormalities in thymic rearrangement. Naive, central memory and regulatory TCRB repertoires appeared to be more similar among patients than among healthy donors. Shorter templates might have been favored by PCR, but patient and control samples were amplified and corrected together, so both groups would have been affected equally by any skew. In all four CD4+ subsets, TCRB CDR3 length was moderately but significantly shorter in type 1 diabetes patients. Because small numbers of individuals were included in the HLA sub-analyses, any influence of HLA type on TCRB rearrangement was left unresolved.

Each donor gave one peripheral blood draw, roughly 120 mL on average, collected into heparinised tubes. Using a panel that included CD45RO, CCR7, CD25, CD127, CD95 and CD27, naive, central memory, regulatory and stem cell-like memory CD4+ T cells were sorted on a BD FACSAria II. Purity was above 95% for every sorted population. PBMCs were separated immediately by Lymphoprep density gradient centrifugation and were stained directly, without being cultured. So that batch effects would be minimized, each experiment stained and sorted samples in pairs, pairing one healthy donor with one patient. All of the isolated RNA was reverse transcribed with the High Capacity cDNA Reverse Transcription Kit, so expressed TCRB transcripts were sequenced. Deep immunoSEQ sequencing was applied to naive, central memory and regulatory T cell samples, giving an average of roughly 3.6 million total reads per sample. Sorted cells were lysed in RLT buffer, and RNA was extracted using DNase-treated RNeasy Micro or Mini kits according to cell number. Each cell subset was processed separately to prevent cross-contamination, with patient and healthy donor samples processed together. The immunoSEQ multiplex PCR was used to amplify TCRB sequences from cDNA, yielding 87-bp fragments that span the CDR3 region. Amplicons were sequenced on the Illumina HiSeq platform. In the authors' own workflow: Synthetic template baselines were used to correct PCR bias computationally, reads within Hamming distance 2 were collapsed, and singletons that could not be merged were discarded. By aligning reads against IMGT, V, D and J genes, CDR3 length, and insertions or deletions at six rearrangement sites were assigned. Within each subset, clonotype counts were normalized to sorted cell number, and only after that were true diversity and Gini coefficients computed with the tcR R package. The overlap coefficient, calculated on TCRB nucleotide sequences, was used to measure repertoire sharing. Out-of-frame TCRB sequences from naive cells were analyzed as a proxy for the pre-selection repertoire. As stored in TCRdb, this immuneACCESS dataset retains in-frame rearrangements with V and J assigned. A fraction of the clones does not appear; measured against another copy, unresolved V genes explain less than half of the discrepancy, and the remainder lacks a known reason. Clonal size and the V and J genes are those of that table, whereas D and trimming came from the DNA. The table for this sample lists roughly 450,000 clones; approximately 10% of them were counted only once. The ten largest clonotypes hold 0.035% to 0.05% of the sample.

This clone was observed a handful of times. Its specific antigen is unknown. No base qualities exist here, and no much larger clone lies one base off it. The clonotype comes from a woman in her late teens or twenties in good health. The specimen sequenced was naive CD4+ T cells from blood. In the paper's terms, the cell subset or site label means: true naive CD4+ T cells.

The CDR3 region reads CASSLTSANTEAFF. The bases read TGTGCCAGCAGCTTAACTTCTGCGAACACTGAAGCTTTCTTT. This chain is built from TRBV7-2 and TRBJ1-1; the D gene is unclear. V loses 2 bases, J loses 1 base, and the germline ends lie 8 bases apart. The CDR3, cysteine through phenylalanine, is 14 amino acids long. Here the CDR3 DNA is all that survives: 42 bases in frame from base 1. Per the germline V gene, SGHTA is the CDR1 and FQGNSA is the CDR2.